Sequencing of this TCR beta chain was carried out in a study of Tregs in tolerant kidney transplant recipients. Trimming stripped 7 bases from V and 4 bases from J, with 22 bases between. Germline loops: CDR1 SEHNR, CDR2 FQNEAQ (reference sequence). The CDR3 is 16 residues long. Findings and caveats of the study: Findings come from small patient numbers and require larger validation.

Remarks on this clone: Its antigen is as yet unknown.

The assay was immunoSEQ multiplex PCR, and TCRdb's table has in-frame clones only and misses some. In the table there are 15,000 to 17,000 clones, approximately 90% of which are singletons. The sequenced material came from CD8+ T cells from blood. The source of this sequence is a human donor in good health. The chain employs TRBV7-9 and TRBJ1-2, with D unresolved. The CDR3 loop reads CASTPPTLGGFYGYTF. CDR3 DNA sequence: TGTGCCAGCACCCCCCCGACCCTAGGCGGATTCTATGGCTACACCTTC.